This T cell receptor (beta chain) was profiled in a study of control samples from healthy donors and cancer patients. CDR3 size: 13 residues. The V gene's germline CDR1 is SQVTM and CDR2 ANQGSEA. The V and J ends lost 6 bases and 2 bases, in that order; junction bases with no gene match: 0. Measured with immunoSEQ multiplex PCR; TCRdb has only the in-frame clones, and not every one. The sample shows tens of thousands of clones, around 89% of them seen only once. Sequencing was performed on blood. This chain uses TRBV29-1 with TRBJ2-6, with 8 bases identical to TRBD1. The source is a woman in her 70s in good health. This CDR3 reads CSVQGAGANVLTF. In DNA form, the CDR3 reads TGCAGCGTACAGGGGGCTGGGGCCAACGTCCTGACTTTC.